This T cell receptor (beta chain) originates from a study of T cells in narcolepsy (dated by TCRdb to between 2017 and 2018). About the study as a whole: The study enrolled patients with narcolepsy type 1 or type 2 (NT1, NT2) together with healthy control donors. Autoreactive T cells targeting hypocretin neuron self-antigens (hypocretin, TRIB2) were sought in narcolepsy patients, and TCR Vbeta sequencing was used to track clonotypes in blood and CSF.

Study-wide conclusions, independent of this receptor: Certain blood memory CD4+ repertoires from patients and controls had no sequences that matched autoreactive T cell clones. Autoreactive clonotypes were reported to be detected serially in the blood of the same patients and of different patients, but not in the blood of healthy controls. Plots comparing CSF and blood CD4+ T cell clonotypes from the same patient highlighted HCRT-specific and TRIB2-specific autoreactive clonotypes. Patients and controls had comparable numbers of sequenced blood memory CD4+ clonotypes, averaging about 40,000 and 33,000, respectively.

For TCR Vbeta sequencing, memory CD4+ T cells were sorted ex vivo from the peripheral blood of narcolepsy patients and healthy controls. Libraries were made using the immunoSEQ multiplex PCR assay. TCRdb re-hosts the immuneACCESS table, in-frame sequences only. Its copies lack some clones; in the studies checked, an unresolved V gene accounts for under half of them, and the cause for the rest is not known. The sample table records about 30,000 clones; around 83% of these occur just once. 0.66% of the sample is in the top ten clones. As regards this clone: The clone's antigen remains unknown. No much larger clone exists at a distance of one base, and base qualities are not known.

CDR1 and CDR2 are read off the germline V gene (reference sequence) as GTSNPN and SVGIG. Cut back by 5 bases and 0 bases, the V and J ends lie 11 bases apart. From its cysteine to its phenylalanine, the CDR3 spans 13 amino acids. Just CDR3 DNA is preserved here, 39 bases in frame from base 1. Specimen: memory (CD45RA-) CD4+ T cells from blood. Interpreted using the paper, the cell subset or site label stands for: memory T cells sorted ex vivo from peripheral blood. The clonotype originates from a human donor in good health. The V gene is TRBV30 and the J gene is TRBJ2-7; the D gene lacks a confident call. The nucleotide sequence reads TGTGCCTGGCGACCCACGGTCTCCTACGAGCAGTACTTC. Its coded protein is CAWRPTVSYEQYF.